The 20 T cell receptor beta chains below come from one sample, sequenced in a study of shared clonotypes between healthy human individuals. The method was immunoSEQ multiplex PCR; TCRdb's version includes in-frame clones alone and lacks a portion of them. The profile shows about 2.1 million clones, 93% of them singletons. Naive CD8 isolation took CD45RO-negative cells positively selected for CCR7 and excluded terminally differentiated effector memory CD45RA+ cells. Material for sequencing was naive CD8+ T cells from PBMCs. Receptor source: a young man in good health. Some clones in this sample may be carry-over from other donors' samples.

Comment on this clone: The same CDR3 is also encoded by other DNA sequences in this sample. The chain recombines TRBV5-4 with TRBJ1-2, with D perhaps matching TRBD1 (5 bases). Deletions cut 0 bases from V and 3 bases from J, with 6 bases between. There are 13 residues in the CDR3. CDR1 and CDR2 (germline): SGHNT, YYREEE (reference sequence). CDR3 nucleotide sequence: TGTGCCAGCAGCTTGGGGGGCGACTATGGCTACACCTTC. Protein sequence: CASSLGGDYGYTF.

This clone was detected only once. This chain uses TRBV9 with TRBJ1-4; weak D call: TRBD1 (6 bases). The CDR3 is made up of 16 amino acids. The germline CDR1 and CDR2 sequences are SGDLS and YYNGEE. V gave up 4 bases and J gave up 3 bases, with 16 bases separating them. CDR3 in DNA: TGTGCCAGCAGCTCCCTAGGGGGGGCTCCTAATGAAAAACTGTTTTTT. This sequence encodes CASSSLGGAPNEKLFF.

The chain employs TRBV2 and TRBJ2-1; TRBD2 matches 13 bases. Per the germline V gene, CDR1 is SNHLY and CDR2 is FYNNEI. V lost 4 bases, J lost 6 bases, and 3 bases stayed unmatched. The CDR3 contains 15 residues. As DNA, the CDR3 is TGTGCCAGCAGTGGAGGGACTAGCGGGGCCAATGAGCAGTTCTTC. Its protein is CASSGGTSGANEQFF. Full variable domain (outside the CDR3, taken from reference TRBV2 and TRBJ2-1): EPEVTQTPSHQVTQMGQEVILRCVPISNHLYFYWYRQILGQKVEFLVSFYNNEISEKSEIFDDQFSVERPDGSNFTLKIRSTKLEDSAMYFCASSGGTSGANEQFFGPGTRLTVL.

The chain carries TRBV11-3 and TRBJ2-2; D uncertain. CDR1 is SGHNT, CDR2 YENEEA, per germline. This CDR3 contains 17 residues. The V gene lost 5 bases and the J gene lost 5 bases, with 21 bases spanning the gap. The chain's CDR3 is CASSPRVSQPGTGELFF. The CDR3 bases are TGTGCCAGCAGCCCCCGGGTCTCGCAGCCTGGAACCGGGGAGCTGTTTTTT.

J is TRBJ1-1 and V is TRBV9; tentatively, D is TRBD1 (6 bases). CDR3 length: 15 amino acids. Trimming pared 3 bases from V and 6 bases from J, leaving 18 bases between. Germline V gene data show CDR1 as SGDLS and CDR2 as YYNGEE. CDR3 sequence: CASSGGTPETPEAFF. The CDR3, as DNA: TGTGCCAGCAGCGGAGGGACACCCGAGACTCCTGAAGCTTTCTTT.

About this clone: Other nucleotide sequences from this sample produce the same CDR3. The chain combines TRBV19 with TRBJ1-5, with no clear D. The CDR3 runs 14 residues. CDR1 is LNHDA, CDR2 SQIVND, per germline (reference sequence). V dropped 3 bases and J dropped 3 bases, with 9 bases sitting between them. The CDR3 bases are TGTGCCAGTAGTATTAGAGACACCAATCAGCCCCAGCATTTT. Protein sequence: CASSIRDTNQPQHF. Variable domain in full (rest from reference TRBV19 and TRBJ1-5): DGGITQSPKYLFRKEGQNVTLSCEQNLNHDAMYWYRQDPGQGLRLIYYSQIVNDFQKGDIAEGYSVSREKKESFPLTVTSAQKNPTAFYLCASSIRDTNQPQHFGDGTRLSIL.

V is TRBV29-1 and J is TRBJ2-7, with 9 nucleotides matching TRBD2. After removal of 7 bases from V and 1 base from J, the junction contained 14 bases not matched to a gene. The germline V gene has CDR1 SQVTM and CDR2 ANQGSEA. CDR3 size: 16 residues. CDR3 bases: TGCAGCGCCTTGCTATCAACGCGGGAGGGGTCCTACGAGCAGTACTTC. The encoded protein is CSALLSTREGSYEQYF.

This sequence joins TRBV28 and TRBJ1-1, with unresolved D. CDR1 is MDHEN, CDR2 SYDVKM, per germline. The CDR3 runs 14 residues. V gave up 6 bases and J gave up 1 base, with 12 bases separating them. The CDR3 here is CASSHMGENTEAFF. CDR3 DNA: TGTGCCAGCAGCCACATGGGCGAGAACACTGAAGCTTTCTTT.

V and J are TRBV14 and TRBJ1-1; 11 nucleotides align to TRBD1. Unmatched junction bases numbered 7, after V lost 0 bases and J lost 4 bases. This CDR3 is built from 17 residues. Germline V CDR1 and CDR2: SGHDN, FVKESK. The CDR3 bases are TGTGCCAGCAGCCAAGAGTCGAGGACAGGGGGCTTCACTGAAGCTTTCTTT. Its translation is CASSQESRTGGFTEAFF.

The chain links TRBV9 to TRBJ2-3; no reliable D call. CDR3 length equals 14 residues. Germline V gives CDR1 SGDLS, CDR2 YYNGEE. V was shortened by 0 bases and J by 5 bases, with 10 bases between the two germline ends. Here the CDR3 DNA reads TGTGCCAGCAGCGTAGATCGGCCGGGAGATACGCAGTATTTT. It is translated as CASSVDRPGDTQYF.

V is TRBV10-3 and J is TRBJ1-5; D gene uncertain. The germline CDR1 and CDR2 sequences are ENHRY and SYGVKD. With 0 bases removed from V and 3 bases from J, the gap between germline ends came to 12 bases. This CDR3 spans 16 amino acids. CDR3 in DNA: TGTGCCATCAGTGAGTCCCTGGTAGGTGCCAATCAGCCCCAGCATTTT. Protein sequence: CAISESLVGANQPQHF.

The rearrangement joins TRBV9 to TRBJ2-7; D may be TRBD2 (5 bases). From germline, CDR1 is SGDLS and CDR2 YYNGEE. CDR3 size: 14 residues. With 0 bases removed from V and 3 bases from J, the gap between germline ends came to 10 bases. The CDR3 sequence is CASSVEDSFYEQYF. The CDR3 DNA reads TGTGCCAGCAGCGTAGAGGACTCCTTCTACGAGCAGTACTTC. Full variable domain (rest looked up from reference TRBV9 and TRBJ2-7): DSGVTQTPKHLITATGQRVTLRCSPRSGDLSVYWYQQSLDQGLQFLIQYYNGEERAKGNILERFSAQQFPDLHSELNLSSLELGDSALYFCASSVEDSFYEQYFGPGTRLTVT.

The chain employs TRBV6-5 and TRBJ1-1; D might be TRBD1 (5 bases). The CDR3 runs to 12 residues. V lost 7 bases and J 4 bases, leaving 10 bases between the germline ends. Germline lookup yields CDR1 MNHEY and CDR2 SVGAGI. CDR3 DNA sequence: TGTGCCAGCATCGGGGGGGGCACTGAAGCTTTCTTT. It yields the protein CASIGGGTEAFF.

The sample holds one count of this clone. This chain links TRBV9 with TRBJ2-4, with 7 bases fitting TRBD1. CDR3 length equals 13 residues. CDR1 and CDR2 from the germline V gene are SGDLS and YYNGEE. Germline trimming cut 4 bases from V and 4 bases from J; bases unmatched to any gene: 2. CDR3 sequence reads: CASSKTGKNIQYF. In DNA form, the CDR3 reads TGTGCCAGCAGCAAGACAGGGAAAAACATTCAGTACTTC.

The chain uses TRBV7-9 and TRBJ1-2, with D unresolved. V was trimmed by 5 bases and J by 7 bases, leaving 20 bases between them. The CDR3 is made up of 15 amino acids. The germline CDR1 and CDR2 sequences are SEHNR and FQNEAQ (reference sequence). This chain's CDR3 is CASSPKEAFFTGYTF. The CDR3 DNA is TGTGCCAGCAGCCCTAAGGAGGCCTTTTTTACTGGCTACACCTTC.

This sequence joins TRBV6-6 and TRBJ2-3; D gene uncertain. This CDR3 region has 15 residues. Germline V gene lookup returns CDR1 MNHNY and CDR2 SVGAGI (reference sequence). The V and J ends lost 3 bases and 1 base respectively, with 11 bases between them. The CDR3, as DNA: TGTGCCAGCAGTTATTGGGATTTGGGCACAGATACGCAGTATTTT. The encoded protein is CASSYWDLGTDTQYF.

Of note for this clone: At the DNA level, this CDR3 is encoded by other sequences in the same sample as well. The chain uses TRBV27 and TRBJ2-7; D unresolved. The CDR3 runs to 13 residues. Trimming took 0 bases from V and 2 from J, leaving 5 bases between them. Germline loops: CDR1 MNHEY, CDR2 SMNVEV (reference sequence). The CDR3 loop reads CASSLSYPYEQYF. CDR3 DNA: TGTGCCAGCAGTTTATCCTACCCCTACGAGCAGTACTTC.

The chain joins TRBV4-1 to TRBJ1-1; D perhaps matches TRBD1 (5 bases). This CDR3 is 13 amino acids long. Trimming pared 4 bases from V and 4 bases from J, leaving 10 bases between. Germline V gives CDR1 MGHRA, CDR2 YSYEKL. In DNA form, the CDR3 reads TGCGCCAGCAGCCGGGGGGTGGGCACTGAAGCTTTCTTT. Protein: CASSRGVGTEAFF.

To note about this clone: Other DNA sequences in the same sample also yield this CDR3. The chain employs TRBV5-6 and TRBJ1-2; a possible D gene is TRBD1 (6 bases). The CDR3 covers 12 residues. V was trimmed by 3 bases and J by 4 bases, leaving 7 bases between them. Per germline, CDR1 SGHDT and CDR2 YYEEEE. This chain's CDR3 is CASSSQGYGYTF. The DNA of the CDR3 is TGTGCCAGCAGCTCACAGGGCTATGGCTACACCTTC.

Remarks on this clone: The same CDR3 arises from other DNA sequences in this sample as well. Here the CDR3 DNA reads TGCGCCAGCAGCCAAGGAGGAGATACGCAGTATTTT. Translation gives CASSQGGDTQYF. The V call is TRBV4-1, the J call TRBJ2-3; D ambiguous. The V and J ends lost 1 base and 5 bases respectively, with 4 bases between them. From germline, CDR1 is MGHRA and CDR2 YSYEKL. The CDR3 spans 12 residues.